These T cell receptor beta chains were read from a single sample in a study of blood T cell repertoires in COVID-19. Produced via immunoSEQ multiplex PCR; TCRdb's table is partial and in-frame only. Of approximately 70,000 clones listed, approximately 89% are singletons. Material: peripheral blood. These receptors were obtained from an elderly woman with active or convalescent COVID-19. Each CDR3 is given with its conserved first and last residue. The D gene is left open where the match is weak.

V: TRBV29-1
J: TRBJ1-1
D: -
CDR3: CSVAAGNTEAFF

V: TRBV19
J: TRBJ2-2
D: TRBD2
CDR3: CASRGLAGELFF

V: TRBV11-3
J: TRBJ1-1
D: TRBD1
CDR3: CASSPGTADTEAFF

V: TRBV5-1
J: TRBJ2-3
D: TRBD2
CDR3: CASSFRLAGSSSTDTQYF

V: TRBV7-3
J: TRBJ2-5
D: -
CDR3: CASSLNSRGYQETQYF

V: TRBV10-1
J: TRBJ1-1
D: -
CDR3: CASPRGNTEAFF

V: TRBV12-3/TRBV12-4
J: TRBJ1-6
D: -
CDR3: CASSLDTGTPLHF

V: TRBV3-1/TRBV3-2
J: TRBJ1-1
D: -
CDR3: CASSQDGRVSEAFF

V: TRBV2
J: TRBJ2-5
D: -
CDR3: CASSEARAPQETQYF

V: TRBV19
J: TRBJ2-6
D: -
CDR3: CASTNGAGFFGANVLTF

V: TRBV5-1
J: TRBJ1-6
D: -
CDR3: CASSLAQGGVPSPLHF

V: TRBV5-1
J: TRBJ1-1
D: TRBD1
CDR3: CASSLRTGGSTEAFF

V: TRBV30
J: TRBJ1-3
D: TRBD1
CDR3: CAWSGRGLGGNTIYF

V: TRBV19
J: TRBJ2-3
D: TRBD2
CDR3: CASSIPGRGDTDTQYF

V: TRBV5-1
J: TRBJ2-5
D: TRBD2
CDR3: CASSISSGLQETQYF

V: TRBV27
J: TRBJ1-2
D: TRBD1
CDR3: CASFTDTGQGVNGYTF

V: TRBV5-6
J: TRBJ2-7
D: -
CDR3: CASSFRRPSYEQYF

V: TRBV3-1/TRBV3-2
J: TRBJ2-1
D: -
CDR3: CASSPTRREQFF

V: TRBV7-8
J: TRBJ2-7
D: TRBD2
CDR3: CASSFTRLAATYEQYF

V: TRBV4-1
J: TRBJ2-3
D: -
CDR3: CASSHLRGELTDTQYF

V: TRBV9
J: TRBJ2-1
D: -
CDR3: CASSVRGGGATASYNEQFF

V: TRBV11-2
J: TRBJ2-7
D: -
CDR3: CASSFGSYEQYF

V: TRBV7-9
J: TRBJ2-3
D: TRBD1
CDR3: CASSLEGWDSRTQYF

V: TRBV6-5
J: TRBJ2-3
D: TRBD2
CDR3: CASQTSSGFTDTQYF

V: TRBV2
J: TRBJ1-5
D: TRBD1
CDR3: CASSGTGSRQPQHF

V: TRBV12-3/TRBV12-4
J: TRBJ1-2
D: -
CDR3: CASSAGRYGYTF

V: TRBV28
J: TRBJ1-2
D: -
CDR3: CASSADSVSYGYTF

V: TRBV29-1
J: TRBJ2-3
D: -
CDR3: CSVSLGGSTDTQYF

V: TRBV12-5
J: TRBJ1-1
D: -
CDR3: CASGFSSYTEAFF

V: TRBV19
J: TRBJ2-7
D: -
CDR3: CASSQAGLTYEQYF

V: TRBV12-3/TRBV12-4
J: TRBJ2-7
D: -
CDR3: CASSFGHQDEQYF

V: TRBV6-1
J: TRBJ2-3
D: TRBD1
CDR3: CASSLGQGGTVTQYF

V: TRBV19
J: TRBJ1-2
D: -
CDR3: CASSIEAANYGYTF

V: TRBV7-7
J: TRBJ2-2
D: TRBD2
CDR3: CASSSTSGANTGELFF

V: TRBV5-1
J: TRBJ1-6
D: -
CDR3: CASRRQGVSSPLHF

V: TRBV5-8
J: TRBJ2-1
D: TRBD2
CDR3: CASSRLAGGSSYNEQFF

V: TRBV3-1/TRBV3-2
J: TRBJ1-3
D: -
CDR3: CASSSGGNTIYF